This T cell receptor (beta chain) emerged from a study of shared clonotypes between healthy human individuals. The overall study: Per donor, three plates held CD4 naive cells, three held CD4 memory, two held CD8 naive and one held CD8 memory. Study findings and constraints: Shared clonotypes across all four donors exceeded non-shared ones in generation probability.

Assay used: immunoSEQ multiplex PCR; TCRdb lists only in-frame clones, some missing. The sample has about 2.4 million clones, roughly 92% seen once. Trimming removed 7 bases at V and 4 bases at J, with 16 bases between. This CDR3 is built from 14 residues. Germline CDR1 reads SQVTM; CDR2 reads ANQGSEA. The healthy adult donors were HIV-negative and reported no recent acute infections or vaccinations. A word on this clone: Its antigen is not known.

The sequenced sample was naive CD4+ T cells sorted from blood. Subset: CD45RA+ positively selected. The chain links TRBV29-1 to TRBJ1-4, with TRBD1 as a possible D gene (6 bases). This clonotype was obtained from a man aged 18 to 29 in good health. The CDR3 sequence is CSAAQGSFNEKLFF. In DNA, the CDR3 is TGCAGCGCGGCACAGGGTTCTTTTAATGAAAAACTGTTTTTT. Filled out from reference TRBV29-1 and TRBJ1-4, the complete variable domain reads SAVISQKPSRDICQRGTSLTIQCQVDSQVTMMFWYRQQPGQSLTLIATANQGSEATYESGFVIDKFPISRPNLTFSTLTVSNMSPEDSSIYLCSAAQGSFNEKLFFGSGTQLSVL.